The 12 T cell receptor beta chains reported below all come from one sample, sequenced in a study of beta chain features in type 1 diabetes. TCRB transcripts that were expressed got sequenced, as all of the isolated RNA had been reverse transcribed. Profiled with immunoSEQ multiplex PCR; TCRdb holds only in-frame clones, not every one. The sample has 200,000 to 250,000 clones, around 68% seen once; the top ten hold about 0.051%. The specimen sequenced was naive CD4+ T cells from blood. The receptor source for this set is a young man in good health.

Remarks on this clone: One end of the junction does not line up with germline, which may come from a read error. This chain uses TRBV20-1 with TRBJ1-4, with 7 bases identical to TRBD1. Germline CDR1 is DFQATT and CDR2 is SNEGSKA (reference sequence). The CDR3 spans 11 residues. The DNA of the CDR3 is TGCAGTGCTAGATATGGGGGACAGATCAACTTT. It encodes CSARYGGQINF.

The chain combines TRBV5-4 with TRBJ2-3; TRBD2 matches at 13 bases. CDR3 length: 17 residues. In germline, CDR1 is SGHNT, CDR2 YYREEE (reference sequence). Trimming at V came to 3 bases and at J to 3 bases, leaving 7 bases not matched to a gene. CDR3 sequence: CASSSGTSGVGTDTQYF. CDR3 in DNA: TGTGCCAGCAGCTCTGGGACTAGCGGGGTTGGAACAGATACGCAGTATTTT. The full variable domain, in which reference TRBV5-4 and TRBJ2-3 provide the parts outside the CDR3, is ETGVTQSPTHLIKTRGQQVTLRCSSQSGHNTVSWYQQALGQGPQFIFQYYREEENGRGNFPPRFSGLQFPNYSSELNVNALELDDSALYLCASSSGTSGVGTDTQYFGPGTRLTVL.

The chain combines TRBV4-3 with TRBJ2-7; D may be TRBD1 (6 bases). The CDR3 totals 13 residues. Trimming pared 6 bases from V and 5 bases from J, leaving 14 bases between. The germline V gene has CDR1 LGHNA and CDR2 YSLEER. The CDR3 DNA follows: TGCGCCAGCAGTCGACAGGCCGGGAACGAGCAGTACTTC. Translated, it gives CASSRQAGNEQYF.

V usage is TRBV27 and J usage is TRBJ2-7; 10 positions match TRBD2. CDR3 size: 16 residues. Per the germline V gene, CDR1 is MNHEY and CDR2 is SMNVEV (reference sequence). The V and J ends lost 0 bases and 4 bases, in that order; junction bases with no gene match: 6. The CDR3 is CASSLSRPSGSYEQYF. Written as DNA, the CDR3 is TGTGCCAGCAGTTTATCGAGGCCTAGCGGGAGTTACGAGCAGTACTTC.

CDR3 coding DNA: TGCACCTCGTCTGGGGAGGGGGTCTATGAGCAGTTCTTC. Translating it yields CTSSGEGVYEQFF. The chain carries TRBV29-1 and TRBJ2-1; the D gene is possibly TRBD2 (7 bases). The V gene's germline CDR1 is SQVTM and CDR2 ANQGSEA. The CDR3 runs to 13 residues.

The V and J genes are TRBV30 and TRBJ1-2; no clear D. CDR3 length: 12 amino acids. The germline V gene encodes CDR1 GTSNPN and CDR2 SVGIG (reference sequence). V lost 1 base, J lost 4 bases, and 7 bases lay in between. The CDR3, as DNA: TGTGCCTGGAGTGACTGGGGCTATGGCTACACCTTC. It is translated as CAWSDWGYGYTF.

J is TRBJ2-7 and V is TRBV28; TRBD1 matches 7 bases. The CDR3 runs to 15 residues. The V segment lost 4 bases and the J segment 3 bases; nucleotides outside the gene matches: 9. Per the germline V gene, CDR1 is MDHEN and CDR2 is SYDVKM. The CDR3 DNA is TGTGCCAGCAGTTCCGTTCGGGACAGATACTACGAGCAGTACTTC. Protein product: CASSSVRDRYYEQYF.

This clone appeared a few times. This sequence joins TRBV29-1 and TRBJ2-7; 8 bases map to TRBD1. V trimming: 7 bases; J trimming: 2 bases; junction bases outside the gene matches: 7. Germline CDR1 is SQVTM and CDR2 is ANQGSEA. The CDR3 spans 13 residues. The CDR3 DNA reads TGCAGCGCCCTTCGGACAGGGACCTACGAGCAGTACTTC. It translates to CSALRTGTYEQYF.

This clone was recorded a few times. The rearrangement joins TRBV13 to TRBJ2-7, with TRBD2 matching 7 bases. The CDR3 spans 15 residues. Germline lookup yields CDR1 PRHDT and CDR2 FYEKMQ (reference sequence). V shed 3 bases, J shed 1 base, and the junction held 6 bases outside the gene matches. The CDR3 bases are TGTGCCAGCAGCTTTGATAGCGGGTTGTCCTACGAGCAGTACTTC. This gives the protein CASSFDSGLSYEQYF.

The J gene is TRBJ2-1, the V gene TRBV5-4; 12 nucleotides match TRBD2. This CDR3 has 15 residues. CDR1 and CDR2 (germline): SGHNT, YYREEE (reference sequence). Trimming took 4 bases from V and 7 from J; bases not matched to a gene: 6. Written as DNA, the CDR3 is TGTGCCAGCAGCCCGGGACTAGCGGGTTCTAATGAGCAGTTCTTC. Its translation: CASSPGLAGSNEQFF.

This clone was detected once. The chain has TRBV30 and TRBJ1-1; D is unclear. CDR1 is GTSNPN and CDR2 is SVGIG in the germline V gene (reference sequence). With 4 bases removed from V and 2 bases from J, the gap between germline ends came to 8 bases. The CDR3 runs to 12 residues. The CDR3 loop reads CAWNLGNTEAFF. CDR3 nucleotide sequence: TGTGCCTGGAATTTAGGAAACACTGAAGCTTTCTTT.

The rearrangement uses TRBV28 and TRBJ2-7; no clear D. The CDR3 is 12 residues long. V lost 4 bases to trimming and J lost 2 bases, with 6 bases between them. Germline V gene data show CDR1 as MDHEN and CDR2 as SYDVKM. CDR3 bases: TGTGCCAGCAGTTCCCCGGCCTACGAGCAGTACTTC. Amino acids: CASSSPAYEQYF.